Below are 18 T cell receptor beta chains sequenced from a single sample in a study of neurological immune-mediated disorders. TCRdb reprocessed the 5' RACE reads via MiXCR and lists one record per CDR3 protein. The repertoire holds roughly 50,000 distinct CDR3 sequences, with about 25% as singletons. Material: PBMCs. Receptors originate from a woman in her seventies in good health.

This clonotype was counted a few times. The chain is built from TRBV20-1 and TRBJ1-5; D is unclear. V lost 6 bases, J lost 2 bases, and 8 bases lay in between. The CDR3 is 12 residues long. Looked up from germline, CDR1 is DFQATT and CDR2 is SNEGSKA (reference sequence). Here the CDR3 reads CSAIAGNQPQHF. CDR3 nucleotides: TGCAGTGCCATTGCAGGCAATCAGCCCCAGCATTTT.

This clonotype was seen at least ten times. The gene calls are TRBV4-2 and TRBJ2-7; a possible D gene is TRBD2 (6 bases). Trimming shortened V by 0 bases and J by 4 bases, and 13 bases separated the two germline ends. Germline V gene data show CDR1 as LGHNA and CDR2 as YNFKEQ. The CDR3 has 15 residues. The CDR3 spells CASSQDRRRDYEQYF. CDR3 nucleotides: TGTGCCAGCAGCCAAGATAGAAGGCGGGATTACGAGCAGTACTTC.

This clonotype was seen many times. The V call is TRBV20-1, the J call TRBJ2-5; no definite D call. V lost 3 bases to trimming and J lost 1 base, with 9 bases between them. Germline loops: CDR1 DFQATT, CDR2 SNEGSKA (reference sequence). The CDR3 is made up of 13 amino acids. The CDR3 DNA reads TGCAGTGCTAGTTCTAACCGCCAAGAGACCCAGTACTTC. As protein: CSASSNRQETQYF.

This clonotype has ten or more counts. The chain has TRBV7-2 and TRBJ2-7, with 8 bases aligning to TRBD2. The CDR3 consists of 14 residues. Germline V lookup: CDR1 SGHTA, CDR2 FQGNSA. The junction had 5 bases not matched to a gene; V was cut back by 4 bases and J by 3 bases. The CDR3, as DNA: TGTGCCAGCAGCTCTCGACTAGCGAGCTACGAGCAGTACTTC. This encodes CASSSRLASYEQYF.

Written as DNA, the CDR3 is TGTGCCAGCAGTTACCGGGACACCGAAAAGCAGTACTTC. Translating gives CASSYRDTEKQYF. The rearrangement uses TRBV6-6 and TRBJ2-7; D is perhaps TRBD1 (6 bases). The CDR3 consists of 13 residues. Germline CDR1 reads MNHNY; CDR2 reads SVGAGI (reference sequence). Trimming removed 2 bases at V and 8 bases at J, with 13 bases between.

The CDR3 DNA reads as TGTGCCAGCAGAAAAACGGTAGGGGAAGCTTTCTTT. Protein sequence: CASRKTVGEAFF. The rearrangement links TRBV12-3 or TRBV12-4 to TRBJ1-1; D is uncertain. The CDR3 is made up of 12 amino acids. Trimming removed 6 bases from V and 8 bases from J, with 13 bases in between.

Relative to its sample, this clonotype is medium-sized. The chain recombines TRBV7-9 with TRBJ2-1, with unresolved D. With 1 base removed from V and 0 bases from J, the gap between germline ends came to 7 bases. In germline, CDR1 is SEHNR, CDR2 FQNEAQ (reference sequence). The CDR3 loop spans 15 amino acids. The CDR3 here is CASSLGTASYNEQFF. CDR3 nucleotides: TGTGCCAGCAGCTTAGGGACGGCCTCCTACAATGAGCAGTTCTTC.

This clonotype came up many times. The gene calls are TRBV7-2 and TRBJ1-5; D is possibly TRBD1 (5 bases). The CDR3 runs 16 residues. Deletions cut 5 bases from V and 1 base from J, with 15 bases between. Germline V gene lookup returns CDR1 SGHTA and CDR2 FQGNSA. The CDR3 DNA is TGTGCCAGCAGCCGTAATGGGGGGGGGAGCAATCAGCCCCAGCATTTT. Translated: CASSRNGGGSNQPQHF. Full variable domain (rest looked up from reference TRBV7-2 and TRBJ1-5): GAGVSQSPSNKVTEKGKDVELRCDPISGHTALYWYRQSLGQGLEFLIYFQGNSAPDKSGLPSDRFSAERTGGSVSTLTIQRTQQEDSAVYLCASSRNGGGSNQPQHFGDGTRLSIL.

On this clonotype: This may stem from a read error, because a much larger clone lies one nucleotide away. V gene TRBV11-3 combines with J gene TRBJ2-1; 10 bases align to TRBD2. This CDR3 comprises 17 residues. Germline CDR1 reads SGHNT; CDR2 reads YENEEA. The CDR3 sequence: CTSSLGRTSGSYNEQFF. In DNA form, the CDR3 reads TGTACCAGCAGCTTGGGCCGGACTAGCGGCTCCTACAATGAGCAGTTCTTC.

This clonotype was recorded at least ten times. The chain links TRBV29-1 to TRBJ1-5, with TRBD1 matching over 7 bases. The V and J ends lost 5 bases and 2 bases, in that order; junction bases with no gene match: 9. Looked up from germline, CDR1 is SQVTM and CDR2 is ANQGSEA. The CDR3 totals 15 residues. The CDR3 nucleotides read TGCAGCGTTCTAGCAGGGGGTCGGGGCAATCAGCCCCAGCATTTT. Encoded protein: CSVLAGGRGNQPQHF.

This clonotype was recorded at least ten times. The chain recombines TRBV7-8 with TRBJ1-4, with unresolved D. V was pared by 5 bases and J by 0 bases, with 13 bases between. The CDR3 loop spans 16 amino acids. Germline-derived CDR1 and CDR2 are SGHVS and FQNEAQ. CDR3 sequence reads: CASSPAVAATNEKLFF. The CDR3 DNA sequence: TGTGCCAGCAGCCCAGCCGTAGCTGCAACTAATGAAAAACTGTTTTTT. Based on the CDR3 plus reference TRBV7-8 and TRBJ1-4, the full variable domain is GAGVSQSPRYKVAKRGQDVALRCDPISGHVSLFWYQQALGQGPEFLTYFQNEAQLDKSGLPSDRFFAERPEGSVSTLKIQRTQQEDSAVYLCASSPAVAATNEKLFFGSGTQLSVL.

V gene TRBV6-5 combines with J gene TRBJ2-5, with unresolved D. The CDR3 is 13 amino acids. Deletions cut 7 bases from V and 4 bases from J, with 13 bases between. Germline CDR1 MNHEY, CDR2 SVGAGI. The CDR3, as DNA: TGTGCCAGCACTGATCGGGCGCGAGAGACCCAGTACTTC. Its protein product is CASTDRARETQYF.

This clonotype has a handful of counts. The CDR3 DNA follows: TGCGCCAGCAGTACAACTAGCGGTTACAATGAGCAGTTCTTC. Protein sequence: CASSTTSGYNEQFF. The genes are TRBV5-1 and TRBJ2-1, with 8 positions matching TRBD2. V dropped 5 bases and J dropped 4; count of bases not matched to a gene: 5. This CDR3 is built from 14 residues. CDR1 is SGHRS and CDR2 is YFSETQ in the germline V gene.

This clonotype was observed many times. V gene TRBV4-3 combines with J gene TRBJ2-7; unclear D gene. Germline V gene lookup returns CDR1 LGHNA and CDR2 YSLEER. This CDR3 has 15 residues. Trimming took 0 bases from V and 0 from J, leaving 9 bases between them. CDR3 DNA sequence: TGCGCCAGCAGCCAAGATCCTTACCTCTCCTACGAGCAGTACTTC. Its translation is CASSQDPYLSYEQYF.

This clonotype was counted a few times. The rearrangement links TRBV20-1 to TRBJ2-5; D is undetermined. There are 14 residues in the CDR3. The germline gives CDR1 DFQATT, CDR2 SNEGSKA (reference sequence). Trimming cost V 0 bases and J 0 bases, with 8 bases left between them. The CDR3 sequence: CSARDTRYQETQYF. The CDR3 DNA is TGCAGTGCTAGAGATACGCGGTACCAAGAGACCCAGTACTTC.

This clonotype was seen at least ten times. The rearrangement joins TRBV20-1 to TRBJ2-5; D is uncertain. Germline-derived CDR1 and CDR2 are DFQATT and SNEGSKA (reference sequence). V was pared by 0 bases and J by 5 bases, with 19 bases between. The CDR3 consists of 16 residues. CDR3 sequence: CSARDLNPARRETQYF. DNA of the CDR3: TGCAGTGCTAGAGATTTGAACCCCGCGCGCCGGGAGACCCAGTACTTC.

The chain carries TRBV7-8 and TRBJ2-3; D is perhaps TRBD2 (6 bases). Germline V gene sequence: CDR1 SGHVS, CDR2 FQNEAQ. The V end was cut by 1 base, the J end by 5 bases, with 13 bases between. The CDR3 runs 15 residues. As DNA, the CDR3 is TGTGCCAGCAGCTTAGTGCGGAGGGGTGGAGATACGCAGTATTTT. This codes for CASSLVRRGGDTQYF.

This clonotype was detected ten times or more. The V gene is TRBV11-2, the J gene TRBJ2-1; a possible D gene is TRBD1 (6 bases). The length of the CDR3 is 13 residues. Between the trimmed V and J ends, which lost 6 bases and 5 bases, there was a span of 11 bases. CDR1 is SGHAT and CDR2 is FQNNGV in the germline V gene. The CDR3 coding sequence is TGTGCCAGCAGGGAACAGGGCCACAATGAGCAGTTCTTC. It translates to CASREQGHNEQFF.